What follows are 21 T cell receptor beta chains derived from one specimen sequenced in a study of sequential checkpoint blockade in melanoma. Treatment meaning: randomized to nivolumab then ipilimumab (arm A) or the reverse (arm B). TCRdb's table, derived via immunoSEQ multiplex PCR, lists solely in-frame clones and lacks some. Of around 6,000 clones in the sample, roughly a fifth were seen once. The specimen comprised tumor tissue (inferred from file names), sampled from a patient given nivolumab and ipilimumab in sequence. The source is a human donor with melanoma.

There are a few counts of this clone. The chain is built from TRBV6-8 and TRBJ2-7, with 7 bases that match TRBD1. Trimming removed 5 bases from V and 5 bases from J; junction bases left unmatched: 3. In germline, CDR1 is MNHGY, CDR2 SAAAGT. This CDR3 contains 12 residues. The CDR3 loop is CASSATGNEQYF. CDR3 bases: TGTGCCAGCAGTGCGACAGGGAACGAGCAGTACTTC.

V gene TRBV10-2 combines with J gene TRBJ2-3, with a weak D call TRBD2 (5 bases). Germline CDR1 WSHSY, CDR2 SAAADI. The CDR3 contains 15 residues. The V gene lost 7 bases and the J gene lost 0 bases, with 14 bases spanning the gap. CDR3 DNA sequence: TGCGCCAGCACTCCACCGGGAAATAGCACAGATACGCAGTATTTT. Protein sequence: CASTPPGNSTDTQYF.

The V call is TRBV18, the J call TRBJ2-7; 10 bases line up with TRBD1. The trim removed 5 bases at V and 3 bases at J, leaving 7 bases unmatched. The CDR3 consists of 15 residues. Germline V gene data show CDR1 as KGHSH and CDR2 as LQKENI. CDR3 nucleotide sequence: TGTGCCAGCTCAGTCGACCGGGACAGGGGCTACGAGCAGTACTTC. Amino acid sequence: CASSVDRDRGYEQYF. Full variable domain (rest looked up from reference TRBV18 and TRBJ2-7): NAGVMQNPRHLVRRRGQEARLRCSPMKGHSHVYWYRQLPEEGLKFMVYLQKENIIDESGMPKERFSAEFPKEGPSILRIQQVVRGDSAAYFCASSVDRDRGYEQYFGPGTRLTVT.

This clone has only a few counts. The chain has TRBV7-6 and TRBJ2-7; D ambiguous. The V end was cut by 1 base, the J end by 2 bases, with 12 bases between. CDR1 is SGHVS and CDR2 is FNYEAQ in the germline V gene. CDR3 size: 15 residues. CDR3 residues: CASSLGRSSAYEQYF. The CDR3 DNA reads TGTGCCAGCAGCTTAGGACGGAGCTCGGCCTACGAGCAGTACTTC. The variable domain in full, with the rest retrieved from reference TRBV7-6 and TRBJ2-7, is GAGVSQSPRYKVTKRGQDVALRCDPISGHVSLYWYRQALGQGPEFLTYFNYEAQQDKSGLPNDRFSAERPEGSISTLTIQRTEQRDSAMYRCASSLGRSSAYEQYFGPGTRLTVT.

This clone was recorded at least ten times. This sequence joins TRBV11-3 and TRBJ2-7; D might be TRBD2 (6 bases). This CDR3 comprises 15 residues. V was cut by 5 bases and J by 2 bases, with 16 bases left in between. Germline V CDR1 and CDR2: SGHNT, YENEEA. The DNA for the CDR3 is TGTGCCAGCAGCCCGGAGTCGGGGGTCGCCTACGAGCAGTACTTC. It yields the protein CASSPESGVAYEQYF. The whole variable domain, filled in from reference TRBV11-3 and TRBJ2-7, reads EAGVVQSPRYKIIEKKQPVAFWCNPISGHNTLYWYLQNLGQGPELLIRYENEEAVDDSQLPKDRFSAERLKGVDSTLKIQPAELGDSAVYLCASSPESGVAYEQYFGPGTRLTVT.

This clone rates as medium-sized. CDR3 amino acids: CASSLEGSSYEQYF. In DNA form, the CDR3 reads TGTGCCAGCAGCTTAGAAGGAAGCTCCTACGAGCAGTACTTC. The J gene is TRBJ2-7, the V gene TRBV11-3; no definite D call. The V and J ends lost 0 bases and 0 bases respectively, with 6 bases between them. There are 14 residues in the CDR3. CDR1 is SGHNT and CDR2 is YENEEA in the germline V gene. The variable domain in full, completed from reference TRBV11-3 and TRBJ2-7, reads EAGVVQSPRYKIIEKKQPVAFWCNPISGHNTLYWYLQNLGQGPELLIRYENEEAVDDSQLPKDRFSAERLKGVDSTLKIQPAELGDSAVYLCASSLEGSSYEQYFGPGTRLTVT.

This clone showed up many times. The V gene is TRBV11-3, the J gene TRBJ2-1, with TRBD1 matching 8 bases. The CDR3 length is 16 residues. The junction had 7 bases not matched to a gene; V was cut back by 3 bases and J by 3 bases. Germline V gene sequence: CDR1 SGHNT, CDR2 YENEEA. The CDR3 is CASSFLTGDFYNEQFF. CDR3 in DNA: TGTGCCAGCAGCTTCCTGACAGGGGACTTCTACAATGAGCAGTTCTTC.

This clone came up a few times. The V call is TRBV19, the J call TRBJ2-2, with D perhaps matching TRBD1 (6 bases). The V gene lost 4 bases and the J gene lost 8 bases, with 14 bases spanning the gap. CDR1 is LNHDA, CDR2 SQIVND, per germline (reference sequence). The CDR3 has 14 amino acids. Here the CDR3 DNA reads TGTGCCAGTAGTACCGACAGGTTCAATGGGGAGCTGTTTTTT. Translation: CASSTDRFNGELFF.

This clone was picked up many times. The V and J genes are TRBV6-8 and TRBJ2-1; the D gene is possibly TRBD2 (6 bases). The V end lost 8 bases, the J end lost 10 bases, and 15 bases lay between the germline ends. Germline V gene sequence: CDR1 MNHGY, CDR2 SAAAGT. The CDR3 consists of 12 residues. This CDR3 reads CASGRRGWEQFF. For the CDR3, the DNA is TGTGCCAGCGGGCGGCGGGGCTGGGAGCAGTTCTTC.

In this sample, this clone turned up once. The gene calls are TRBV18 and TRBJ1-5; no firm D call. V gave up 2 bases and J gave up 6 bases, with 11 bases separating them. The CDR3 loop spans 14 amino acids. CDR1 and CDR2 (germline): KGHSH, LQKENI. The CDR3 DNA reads TGTGCCAGCTCACCAATAGCAGGCATTCAGCCCCAGCATTTT. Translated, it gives CASSPIAGIQPQHF.

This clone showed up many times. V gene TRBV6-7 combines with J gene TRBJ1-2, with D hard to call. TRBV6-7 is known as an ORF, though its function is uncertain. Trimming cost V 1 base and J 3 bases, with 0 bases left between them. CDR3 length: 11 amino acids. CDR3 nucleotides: TGTGCCAGCAGTTACTACTATGGCTACACCTTC. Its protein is CASSYYYGYTF.

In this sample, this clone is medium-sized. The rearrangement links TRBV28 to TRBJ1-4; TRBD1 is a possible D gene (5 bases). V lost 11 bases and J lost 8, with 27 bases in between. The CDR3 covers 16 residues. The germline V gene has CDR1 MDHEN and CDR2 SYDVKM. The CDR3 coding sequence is TGTGCCGTCAAACGGGTGGACACGGGGATGGGGGAAAAACTGTTTTTT. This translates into CAVKRVDTGMGEKLFF.

CDR3 in amino acids: CASRAGAQETQYF. In DNA form, the CDR3 reads TGTGCCAGCAGGGCGGGGGCCCAAGAGACCCAGTACTTC. The rearrangement uses TRBV6-8 and TRBJ2-5, with D maybe TRBD2 (7 bases). Trimming took 6 bases from V and 1 from J, leaving 9 bases between them. From germline, CDR1 is MNHGY and CDR2 SAAAGT. The CDR3 covers 13 residues.

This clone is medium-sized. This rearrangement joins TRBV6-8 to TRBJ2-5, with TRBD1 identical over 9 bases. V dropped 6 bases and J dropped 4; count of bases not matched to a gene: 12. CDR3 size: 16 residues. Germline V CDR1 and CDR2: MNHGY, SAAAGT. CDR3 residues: CASSPWTGVLGETQYF. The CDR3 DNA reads TGTGCCAGCAGCCCATGGACAGGGGTCCTGGGAGAGACCCAGTACTTC.

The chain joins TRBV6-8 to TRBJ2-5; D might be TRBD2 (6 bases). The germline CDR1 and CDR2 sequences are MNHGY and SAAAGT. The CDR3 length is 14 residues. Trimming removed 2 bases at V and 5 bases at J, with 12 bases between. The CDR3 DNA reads TGTGCCAGCAGTTACCTTAGCGGTGCGGAGACCCAGTACTTC. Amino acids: CASSYLSGAETQYF.

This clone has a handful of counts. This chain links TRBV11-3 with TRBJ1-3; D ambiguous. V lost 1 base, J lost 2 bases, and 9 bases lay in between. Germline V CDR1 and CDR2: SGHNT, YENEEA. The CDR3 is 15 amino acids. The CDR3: CASSLGYGTGNTIYF. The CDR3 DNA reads TGTGCCAGCAGCTTAGGTTATGGGACTGGAAACACCATATATTTT.

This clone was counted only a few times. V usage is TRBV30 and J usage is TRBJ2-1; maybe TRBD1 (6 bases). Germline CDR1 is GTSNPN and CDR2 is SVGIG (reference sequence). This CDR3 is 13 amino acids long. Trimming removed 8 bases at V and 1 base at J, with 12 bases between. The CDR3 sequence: CAGTRGSYNEQFF. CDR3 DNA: TGTGCCGGGACACGAGGATCCTACAATGAGCAGTTCTTC.

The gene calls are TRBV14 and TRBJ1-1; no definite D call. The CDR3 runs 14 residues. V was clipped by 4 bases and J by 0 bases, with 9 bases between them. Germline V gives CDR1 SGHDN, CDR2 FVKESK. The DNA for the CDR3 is TGTGCCAGCAGCCCCACTCTGATGAACACTGAAGCTTTCTTT. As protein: CASSPTLMNTEAFF.

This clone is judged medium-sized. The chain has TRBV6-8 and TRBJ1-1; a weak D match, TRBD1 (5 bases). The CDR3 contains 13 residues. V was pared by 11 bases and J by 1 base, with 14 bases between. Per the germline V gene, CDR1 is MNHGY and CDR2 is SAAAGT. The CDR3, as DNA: TGTGCCGGGAAGCGGGGGGAGAACACTGAAGCTTTCTTT. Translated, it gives CAGKRGENTEAFF.

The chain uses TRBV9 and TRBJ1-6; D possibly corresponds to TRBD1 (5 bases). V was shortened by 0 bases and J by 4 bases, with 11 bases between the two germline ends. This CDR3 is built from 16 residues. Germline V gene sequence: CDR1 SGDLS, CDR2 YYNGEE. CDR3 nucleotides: TGTGCCAGCAGCGTAGAACCGGGACCTTATAATTCACCCCTCCACTTT. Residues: CASSVEPGPYNSPLHF. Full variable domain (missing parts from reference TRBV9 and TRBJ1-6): DSGVTQTPKHLITATGQRVTLRCSPRSGDLSVYWYQQSLDQGLQFLIQYYNGEERAKGNILERFSAQQFPDLHSELNLSSLELGDSALYFCASSVEPGPYNSPLHFGNGTRLTVT.

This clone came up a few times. The CDR3 DNA sequence: TGTGCCAGCAGCTACCTCGCACAGGGTTCTGAAGCTTTCTTT. This translates into CASSYLAQGSEAFF. The V gene is TRBV11-3, the J gene TRBJ1-1, with a weak D call TRBD1 (6 bases). This CDR3 is 14 amino acids long. Between the trimmed V and J ends, which lost 4 bases and 6 bases, there was a span of 15 bases. Germline CDR1 is SGHNT and CDR2 is YENEEA.